This passage covers 23 T cell receptor beta chains from one sample sequenced in a study of breast tumors, draining lymph nodes, adjacent tissues. Breast cancer patients provided tissue from their axillary draining lymph nodes. One entry per CDR3 protein, called by TCRdb with MiXCR from the multiplex PCR reads. In the table there are around 130,000 distinct CDR3 sequences, around 20% of which are singletons. The sequencing input was axillary lymph node tissue. These receptors all stem from a female donor with breast cancer. Some clones in this sample may be carry-over from other donors' samples.

This clonotype was picked up many times. The chain couples TRBV11-2 to TRBJ1-4; unclear D gene. Trimming cost V 1 base and J 6 bases, with 9 bases left between them. The V gene's germline CDR1 is SGHAT and CDR2 FQNNGV. The CDR3 spans 14 residues. CDR3: CASSLGSGDEKLFF. CDR3 sequence (DNA): TGTGCCAGCAGCTTAGGGTCCGGGGATGAAAAACTGTTTTTT.

Points on this clonotype: Since a much larger clone is just one base distant, this may be a read error. The chain carries TRBV12-3 or TRBV12-4 and TRBJ2-1; D is undetermined. CDR3 size: 14 residues. V was shortened by 4 bases and J by 11 bases, with 18 bases between the two germline ends. The CDR3 loop reads CASSYRVLRNKQFF. CDR3 DNA: TGTGCCAGCAGTTATAGGGTTTTGCGGAATAAGCAGTTCTTC.

The chain has TRBV12-3 or TRBV12-4 and TRBJ2-1; D is tentatively TRBD1 or TRBD2 (7 bases each). The CDR3 has 15 amino acids. Trimming took off 6 bases at V and 4 bases at J, with 16 bases between the two ends. The CDR3 region is CASSWGGTAYNEQFF. CDR3 nucleotide sequence: TGTGCCAGCAGCTGGGGGGGGACAGCTTACAATGAGCAGTTCTTC.

This clonotype has at least ten counts. The rearrangement uses TRBV5-1 and TRBJ2-1; D call uncertain. Trimming stripped 0 bases from V and 6 bases from J, with 13 bases between. Germline CDR1 SGHRS, CDR2 YFSETQ. This CDR3 has 15 residues. CDR3 DNA sequence: TGCGCCAGCAGCTTGGAACCTTACTCGGCCAATGAGCAGTTCTTC. It yields the protein CASSLEPYSANEQFF.

This clonotype was seen at least ten times. This rearrangement joins TRBV5-1 to TRBJ2-5; D is perhaps TRBD1 (5 bases). CDR3 length: 16 residues. In germline, CDR1 is SGHRS, CDR2 YFSETQ. V gave up 4 bases and J gave up 1 base, with 17 bases separating them. CDR3 in amino acids: CASSPSGNGPQETQYF. In DNA, the CDR3 is TGCGCCAGCAGCCCCTCAGGGAACGGGCCCCAAGAGACCCAGTACTTC.

Comments on this clonotype: A read error may explain this, as a much larger clone is one base away. CDR3 coding DNA: TGTGCCAGTAGCTTGGCGGGGGTCAGGGCAGATACGCAGTATTTT. Its protein is CASSLAGVRADTQYF. The chain is built from TRBV19 and TRBJ2-3; 7 nucleotides line up with TRBD2. The CDR3 sequence is 15 residues long. The J segment lost 4 bases and the V segment lost 6 bases, leaving 10 bases of the junction unmatched. Germline V gene data show CDR1 as LNHDA and CDR2 as SQIVND (reference sequence).

Notes on this clonotype: Given a much more abundant clone one base away, this may be a read error. This chain joins TRBV2 and TRBJ2-1; TRBD1 matches at 10 bases. With 6 bases clipped from V and 8 bases from J, the junction kept 7 bases outside the gene matches. Per the germline V gene, CDR1 is SNHLY and CDR2 is FYNNEI. The CDR3 totals 14 residues. Written as DNA, the CDR3 is TGTGCCAGCAGGGAGGGACAGGGGTGGGATGAGCAGTTCTTC. It yields the protein CASREGQGWDEQFF.

A word on this clonotype: This could be a read error, since a much larger clone is one nucleotide away. The chain is built from TRBV9 and TRBJ2-7; the match to TRBD2 covers 9 bases. The J call could be wrong; TRBJ2-5 is a better fit for the DNA end. This CDR3 has 16 residues. CDR1 is SGDLS, CDR2 YYNGEE, per germline. This CDR3 is CASNVAAGGPEETQYF. The CDR3 nucleotides are TGTGCCAGCAACGTAGCGGCGGGAGGGCCAGAGGAGACCCAGTACTTC.

CDR3: CASQVRGREKLFF. CDR3 DNA sequence: TGTGCCTCCCAAGTCAGGGGTCGGGAAAAACTGTTTTTT. V is TRBV30 and J is TRBJ1-4; TRBD1 is a possible D gene (6 bases). The germline CDR1 and CDR2 sequences are GTSNPN and SVGIG (reference sequence). The CDR3 is 13 amino acids. Between the trimmed V and J ends, which lost 7 bases and 8 bases, there was a span of 17 bases.

Remarks on this clonotype: A read error may be the cause here, since a much bigger clone is one base away. The conserved closing phenylalanine or tryptophan is absent in this CDR3, likely reflecting a read error. The V gene is TRBV11-2, the J gene TRBJ1-3; D not resolved. CDR3 length: 13 amino acids. V was shortened by 4 bases and J by 9 bases, with 13 bases between the two germline ends. The germline V gene encodes CDR1 SGHAT and CDR2 FQNNGV. CDR3 sequence: CASSSQNLATIYS. CDR3 bases: TGTGCCAGCAGCTCCCAGAATTTGGCCACCATATATTCT.

This clonotype has ten or more counts. This chain joins TRBV3-1 and TRBJ1-6; D not certain. Germline CDR1 LGHDT, CDR2 YNNKEL (reference sequence). The V end was cut by 0 bases, the J end by 8 bases, with 8 bases between. CDR3 size: 14 residues. CDR3 DNA: TGTGCCAGCAGCCAAGAGGGTACGGATTCACCCCTCCACTTT. Translating gives CASSQEGTDSPLHF.

This clonotype showed up many times. This chain joins TRBV4-1 and TRBJ2-5, with a possible D match to TRBD2 (5 bases). The CDR3 has 15 amino acids. Germline V lookup: CDR1 MGHRA, CDR2 YSYEKL. V lost 0 bases and J lost 3, with 11 bases in between. CDR3 sequence reads: CASSQDRGSEETQYF. The DNA for the CDR3 is TGCGCCAGCAGCCAAGATCGTGGGAGTGAAGAGACCCAGTACTTC.

This clonotype was detected many times. The V call is TRBV5-8, the J call TRBJ2-7, with 8 positions matching TRBD2. In germline, CDR1 is SGHTS, CDR2 YDEGEE. This CDR3 is built from 15 residues. J was trimmed by 0 bases and V by 4 bases; bases with no gene match: 6. This CDR3 reads CASSDPGTSSYEQYF. The CDR3 DNA reads TGTGCCAGCAGCGATCCCGGGACTAGCTCCTACGAGCAGTACTTC.

This clonotype has just a few counts. The chain links TRBV27 to TRBJ2-3; 7 positions match TRBD1. V was clipped by 7 bases and J by 4 bases; unmatched bases: 11. The CDR3 sequence is 15 residues long. In germline, CDR1 is MNHEY, CDR2 SMNVEV (reference sequence). In DNA form, the CDR3 reads TGTGCCAGCAATCCTTTCAGGGGGTTGGCAGATACGCAGTATTTT. This codes for CASNPFRGLADTQYF.

This clonotype was seen more than once but under ten times. A read error may explain this, as a much larger clone is one base away. The chain couples TRBV9 to TRBJ2-1, with D possibly TRBD1 on 5 matching bases. The V end lost 0 bases, the J end lost 3 bases, and 10 bases lay between the germline ends. CDR3 length equals 15 residues. CDR1 and CDR2 from the germline V gene are SGDLS and YYNGEE. The CDR3 region has the DNA TGTGCCAGCAGCGTAGTGGGGCTGGGCTACAATGAGCAGTTCTTC. Encoded protein: CASSVVGLGYNEQFF.

This clonotype was recorded many times. The rearrangement links TRBV5-1 to TRBJ2-7; D gene ambiguous. The CDR3 runs 13 residues. V was clipped by 2 bases and J by 1 base, with 7 bases between them. Germline V gene data show CDR1 as SGHRS and CDR2 as YFSETQ. The CDR3 protein is CASSFATSYEQYF. The CDR3 region has the DNA TGCGCCAGCAGCTTCGCCACGTCCTACGAGCAGTACTTC.

This clonotype was counted ten times or more. The V call is TRBV15, the J call TRBJ1-3, with D perhaps TRBD1 (5 bases). The CDR3 runs 16 residues. The V gene's germline CDR1 is LNHNV and CDR2 YYDKDF (reference sequence). The V gene lost 0 bases and the J gene lost 8 bases, with 17 bases spanning the gap. CDR3 protein: CATSREEVYEGDTIYF. CDR3 DNA sequence: TGTGCCACCAGCAGAGAGGAGGTTTACGAAGGGGACACCATATATTTT. The variable domain in full, completed from reference TRBV15 and TRBJ1-3, reads DAMVIQNPRYQVTQFGKPVTLSCSQTLNHNVMYWYQQKSSQAPKLLFHYYDKDFNNEADTPDNFQSRRPNTSFCFLDIRSPGLGDTAMYLCATSREEVYEGDTIYFGEGSWLTVV.

This clonotype has a count of ten or more. The J gene is TRBJ1-2, the V gene TRBV7-2, with a tentative D call TRBD1 (5 bases). The V gene's germline CDR1 is SGHTA and CDR2 FQGNSA. The CDR3 length is 16 residues. Trimming took 0 bases from V and 2 from J, leaving 13 bases between them. The CDR3 loop is CASSLAPGTPNYGYTF. The CDR3 DNA reads as TGTGCCAGCAGCTTAGCGCCAGGGACGCCGAACTATGGCTACACCTTC.

This clonotype was detected many times. This chain joins TRBV20-1 and TRBJ2-4, with no clear D. In germline, CDR1 is DFQATT, CDR2 SNEGSKA (reference sequence). The CDR3 sequence is 13 residues long. With 3 bases removed from V and 6 bases from J, the gap between germline ends came to 12 bases. The DNA for the CDR3 is TGCAGTGCTAGGGCCGGAGTCGGAAACATTCAGTACTTC. Its translation: CSARAGVGNIQYF.

This clonotype was detected ten times or more. This chain joins TRBV7-8 and TRBJ2-3, with TRBD2 identical over 8 bases. This CDR3 contains 14 residues. Germline trimming cut 2 bases from V and 6 bases from J; bases unmatched to any gene: 4. The germline V gene has CDR1 SGHVS and CDR2 FQNEAQ. The CDR3 sequence is CASSLRGGRDTQYF. The CDR3 DNA is TGTGCCAGCAGCTTACGGGGGGGGCGCGATACGCAGTATTTT.

The J gene is TRBJ2-3, the V gene TRBV29-1; 10 bases match TRBD1. Germline CDR1 SQVTM, CDR2 ANQGSEA. Unmatched junction bases numbered 2, after V lost 7 bases and J lost 1 base. CDR3 length equals 13 residues. The CDR3 sequence is CSGGTGGTDTQYF. DNA of the CDR3: TGCAGCGGGGGGACAGGGGGCACAGATACGCAGTATTTT.

This clonotype was seen repeatedly, ten times or more. V is TRBV20-1 and J is TRBJ2-7, with 7 bases lining up with TRBD2. CDR3 length: 16 residues. Per germline, CDR1 DFQATT and CDR2 SNEGSKA (reference sequence). V shed 5 bases, J shed 1 base, and the junction held 14 bases outside the gene matches. CDR3 DNA sequence: TGCAGTGCTGTATTCCCCCGGTCTAGCGGTTCCTACGAGCAGTACTTC. Its translation is CSAVFPRSSGSYEQYF.

At least ten counts were recorded for this clonotype. This chain joins TRBV25-1 and TRBJ2-1; 9 positions agree with TRBD1. The germline V gene has CDR1 MGHDK and CDR2 SYGVNS. V was pared by 6 bases and J by 5 bases, with 5 bases of the junction left unmatched. The CDR3 has 14 residues. The DNA of the CDR3 is TGTGCCAGCAGCGGACAGGGGTGGAACAATGAGCAGTTCTTC. Protein: CASSGQGWNNEQFF.